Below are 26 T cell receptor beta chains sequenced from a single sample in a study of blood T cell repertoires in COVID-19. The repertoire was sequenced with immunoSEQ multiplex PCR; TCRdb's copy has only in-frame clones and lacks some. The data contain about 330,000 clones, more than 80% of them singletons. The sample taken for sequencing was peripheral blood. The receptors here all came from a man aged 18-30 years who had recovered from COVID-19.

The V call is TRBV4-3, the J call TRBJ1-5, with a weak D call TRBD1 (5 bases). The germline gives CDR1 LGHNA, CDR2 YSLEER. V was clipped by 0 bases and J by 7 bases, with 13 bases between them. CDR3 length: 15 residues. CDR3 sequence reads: CASSQEFQGWQPQHF. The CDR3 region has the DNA TGCGCCAGCAGCCAAGAGTTCCAGGGCTGGCAGCCCCAGCATTTT.

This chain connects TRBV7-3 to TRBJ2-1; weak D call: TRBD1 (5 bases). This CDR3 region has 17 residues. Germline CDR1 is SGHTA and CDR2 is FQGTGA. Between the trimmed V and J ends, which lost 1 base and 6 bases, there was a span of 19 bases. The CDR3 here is CASSLSPGREFPNEQFF. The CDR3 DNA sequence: TGTGCCAGCAGCTTAAGCCCGGGCAGGGAATTTCCCAATGAGCAGTTCTTC.

The DNA of the CDR3 is TGTGCCAGCAGCTTATACGGGACAGGGGGCACTGAAGCTTTCTTT. This codes for CASSLYGTGGTEAFF. The chain uses TRBV7-2 and TRBJ1-1; TRBD1 matches 11 bases. V shed 2 bases and J 4 bases; nucleotides not matched to a gene: 3. Germline CDR1 reads SGHTA; CDR2 reads FQGNSA. The CDR3 totals 15 residues.

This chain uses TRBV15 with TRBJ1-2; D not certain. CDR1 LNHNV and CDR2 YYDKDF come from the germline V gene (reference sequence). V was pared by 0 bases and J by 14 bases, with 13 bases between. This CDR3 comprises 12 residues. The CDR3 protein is CATSRDLGPGTF. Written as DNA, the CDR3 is TGTGCCACCAGCAGAGATCTAGGTCCCGGGACCTTC.

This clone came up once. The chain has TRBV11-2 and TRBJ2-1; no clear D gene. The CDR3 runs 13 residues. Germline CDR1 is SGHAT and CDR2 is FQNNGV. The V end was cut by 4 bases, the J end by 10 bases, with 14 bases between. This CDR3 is CASSSAGHYEQFF. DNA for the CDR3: TGTGCCAGCAGCTCGGCCGGCCACTACGAGCAGTTCTTC. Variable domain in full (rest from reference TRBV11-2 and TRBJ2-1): EAGVAQSPRYKIIEKRQSVAFWCNPISGHATLYWYQQILGQGPKLLIQFQNNGVVDDSQLPKDRFSAERLKGVDSTLKIQPAKLEDSAVYLCASSSAGHYEQFFGPGTRLTVL.

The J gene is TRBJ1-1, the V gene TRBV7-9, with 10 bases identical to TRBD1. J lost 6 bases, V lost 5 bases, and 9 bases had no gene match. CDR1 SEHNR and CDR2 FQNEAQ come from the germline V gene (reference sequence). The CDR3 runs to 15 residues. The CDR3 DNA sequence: TGTGCCAGCAGCGGACAGGGGGTCTATAGGGCTGAAGCTTTCTTT. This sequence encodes CASSGQGVYRAEAFF.

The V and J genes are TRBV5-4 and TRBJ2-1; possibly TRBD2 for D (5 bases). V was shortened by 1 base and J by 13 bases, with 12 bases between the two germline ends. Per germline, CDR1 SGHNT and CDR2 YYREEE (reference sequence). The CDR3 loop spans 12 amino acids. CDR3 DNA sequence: TGTGCCAGCAGCTTGCTGGCGGGCCCCCAGTTCTTC. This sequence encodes CASSLLAGPQFF.

As DNA, the CDR3 is TGTGCCATCAGTGGGACTAGCGGGAGGGCCTCGAACGCGTCCTACGAGCAGTACTTC. Its protein product is CAISGTSGRASNASYEQYF. The rearrangement joins TRBV10-3 to TRBJ2-7; TRBD2 matches at 15 bases. V trimming: 4 bases; J trimming: 1 base; junction bases outside the gene matches: 11. The germline gives CDR1 ENHRY, CDR2 SYGVKD. The CDR3 spans 19 residues.

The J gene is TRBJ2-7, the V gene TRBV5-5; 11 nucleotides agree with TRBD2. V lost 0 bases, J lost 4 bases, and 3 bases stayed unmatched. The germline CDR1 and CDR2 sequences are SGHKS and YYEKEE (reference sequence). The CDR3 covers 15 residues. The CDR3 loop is CASSLAPSGGYEQYF. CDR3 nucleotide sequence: TGTGCCAGCAGCTTGGCACCTAGCGGGGGGTACGAGCAGTACTTC.

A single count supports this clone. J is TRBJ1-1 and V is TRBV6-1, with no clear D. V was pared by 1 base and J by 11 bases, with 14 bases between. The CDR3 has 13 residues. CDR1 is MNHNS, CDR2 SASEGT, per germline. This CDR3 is CASSEGASPTAFF. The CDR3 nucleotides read TGTGCCAGCAGTGAAGGGGCCTCTCCGACGGCTTTCTTT.

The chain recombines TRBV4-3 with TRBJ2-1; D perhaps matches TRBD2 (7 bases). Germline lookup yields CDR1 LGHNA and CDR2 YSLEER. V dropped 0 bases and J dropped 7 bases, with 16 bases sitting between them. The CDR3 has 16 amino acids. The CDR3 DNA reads TGCGCCAGCAGCCAAGACGGCGGGGGCTTTGGGAATGAGCAGTTCTTC. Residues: CASSQDGGGFGNEQFF.

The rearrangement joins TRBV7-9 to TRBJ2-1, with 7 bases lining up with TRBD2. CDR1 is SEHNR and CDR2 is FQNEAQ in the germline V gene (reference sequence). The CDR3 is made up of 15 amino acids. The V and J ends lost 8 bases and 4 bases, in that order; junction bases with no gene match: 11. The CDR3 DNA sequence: TGTGCCAGCGTCCCGGCGGAGCGGGGATACAATGAGCAGTTCTTC. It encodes CASVPAERGYNEQFF. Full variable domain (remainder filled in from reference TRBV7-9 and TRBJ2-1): DTGVSQNPRHKITKRGQNVTFRCDPISEHNRLYWYRQTLGQGPEFLTYFQNEAQLEKSRLLSDRFSAERPKGSFSTLEIQRTEQGDSAMYLCASVPAERGYNEQFFGPGTRLTVL.

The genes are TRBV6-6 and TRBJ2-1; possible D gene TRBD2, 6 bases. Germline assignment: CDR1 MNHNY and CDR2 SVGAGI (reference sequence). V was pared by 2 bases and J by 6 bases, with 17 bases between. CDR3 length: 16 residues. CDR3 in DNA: TGTGCCAGCAGTTACCCCGAGGGGCGGGAAGTCAATGAGCAGTTCTTC. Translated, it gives CASSYPEGREVNEQFF.

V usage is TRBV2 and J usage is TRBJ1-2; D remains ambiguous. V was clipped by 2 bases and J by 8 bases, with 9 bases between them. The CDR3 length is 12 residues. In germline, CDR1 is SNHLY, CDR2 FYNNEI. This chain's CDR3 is CASSETVLGYTF. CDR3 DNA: TGTGCCAGCAGTGAAACGGTTTTAGGCTACACCTTC.

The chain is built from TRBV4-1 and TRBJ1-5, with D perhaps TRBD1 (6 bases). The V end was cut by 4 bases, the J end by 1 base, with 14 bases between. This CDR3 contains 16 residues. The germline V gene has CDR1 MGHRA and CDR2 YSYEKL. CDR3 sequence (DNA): TGCGCCAGCAGCCTATTAGGGGGACCGAGCAATCAGCCCCAGCATTTT. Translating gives CASSLLGGPSNQPQHF.

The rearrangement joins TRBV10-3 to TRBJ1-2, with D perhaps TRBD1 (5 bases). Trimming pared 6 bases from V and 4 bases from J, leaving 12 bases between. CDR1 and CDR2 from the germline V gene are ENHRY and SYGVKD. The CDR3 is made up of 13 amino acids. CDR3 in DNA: TGTGCCATCAGGGGAGGGGATGGCTATGGCTACACCTTC. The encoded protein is CAIRGGDGYGYTF.

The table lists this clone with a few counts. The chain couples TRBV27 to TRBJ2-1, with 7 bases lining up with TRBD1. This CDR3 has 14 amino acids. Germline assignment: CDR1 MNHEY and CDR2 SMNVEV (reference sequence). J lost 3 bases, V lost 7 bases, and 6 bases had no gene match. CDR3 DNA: TGTGCCAGCACTACGGGACAGCTCTACAATGAGCAGTTCTTC. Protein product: CASTTGQLYNEQFF.

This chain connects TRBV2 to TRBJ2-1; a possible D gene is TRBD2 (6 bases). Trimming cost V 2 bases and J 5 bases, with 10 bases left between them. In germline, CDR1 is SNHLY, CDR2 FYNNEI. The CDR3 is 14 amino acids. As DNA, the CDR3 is TGTGCCAGCAGTGAAAGGGTAGCGGACAATGAGCAGTTCTTC. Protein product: CASSERVADNEQFF.

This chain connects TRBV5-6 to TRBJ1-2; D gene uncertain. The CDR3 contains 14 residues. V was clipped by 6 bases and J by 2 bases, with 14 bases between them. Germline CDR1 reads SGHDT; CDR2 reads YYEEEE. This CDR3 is CASIQNTVNYGYTF. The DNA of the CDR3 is TGTGCCAGCATCCAGAACACCGTGAACTATGGCTACACCTTC. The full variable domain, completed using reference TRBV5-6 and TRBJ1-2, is DAGVTQSPTHLIKTRGQQVTLRCSPKSGHDTVSWYQQALGQGPQFIFQYYEEEERQRGNFPDRFSGHQFPNYSSELNVNALLLGDSALYLCASIQNTVNYGYTFGSGTRLTVV.

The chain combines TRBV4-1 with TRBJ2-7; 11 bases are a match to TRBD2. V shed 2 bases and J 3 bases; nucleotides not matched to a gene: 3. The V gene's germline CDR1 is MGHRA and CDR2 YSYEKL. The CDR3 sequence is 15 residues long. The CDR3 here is CASSQPTSGSYEQYF. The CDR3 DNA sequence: TGCGCCAGCAGCCAACCTACTAGCGGGAGCTACGAGCAGTACTTC.

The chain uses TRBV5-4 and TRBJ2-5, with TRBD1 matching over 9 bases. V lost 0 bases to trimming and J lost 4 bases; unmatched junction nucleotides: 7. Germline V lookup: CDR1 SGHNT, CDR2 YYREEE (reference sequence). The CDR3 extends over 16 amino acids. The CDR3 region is CASSLANDRGRETQYF. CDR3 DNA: TGTGCCAGCAGCTTGGCAAACGACAGGGGGAGAGAGACCCAGTACTTC.

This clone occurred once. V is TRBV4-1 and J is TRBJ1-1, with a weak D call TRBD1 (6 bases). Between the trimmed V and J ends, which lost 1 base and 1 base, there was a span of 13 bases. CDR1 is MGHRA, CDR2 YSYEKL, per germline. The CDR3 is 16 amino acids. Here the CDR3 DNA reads TGCGCCAGCAGCCAAGTCCCGGGACACAAGAACACTGAAGCTTTCTTT. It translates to CASSQVPGHKNTEAFF.

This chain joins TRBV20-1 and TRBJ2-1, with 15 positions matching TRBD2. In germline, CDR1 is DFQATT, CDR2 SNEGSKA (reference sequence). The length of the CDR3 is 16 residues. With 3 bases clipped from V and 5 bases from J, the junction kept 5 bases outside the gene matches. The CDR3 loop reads CSASPGTSGGNNEQFF. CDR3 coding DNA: TGCAGTGCTAGTCCGGGGACTAGCGGGGGGAACAATGAGCAGTTCTTC.

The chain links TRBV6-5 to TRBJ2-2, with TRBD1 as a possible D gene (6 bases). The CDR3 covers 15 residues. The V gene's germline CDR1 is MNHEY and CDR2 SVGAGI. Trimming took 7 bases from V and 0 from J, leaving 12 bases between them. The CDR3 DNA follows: TGTGCCAGCAAGTTGACAGGAACGAACACCGGGGAGCTGTTTTTT. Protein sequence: CASKLTGTNTGELFF.

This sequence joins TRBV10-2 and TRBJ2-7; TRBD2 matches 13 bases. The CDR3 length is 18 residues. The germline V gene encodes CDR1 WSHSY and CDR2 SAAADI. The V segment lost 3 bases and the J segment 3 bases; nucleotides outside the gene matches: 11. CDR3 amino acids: CASSDSGRTSGSVYEQYF. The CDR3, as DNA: TGCGCCAGCAGTGATTCGGGCCGGACTAGCGGGAGCGTCTACGAGCAGTACTTC.

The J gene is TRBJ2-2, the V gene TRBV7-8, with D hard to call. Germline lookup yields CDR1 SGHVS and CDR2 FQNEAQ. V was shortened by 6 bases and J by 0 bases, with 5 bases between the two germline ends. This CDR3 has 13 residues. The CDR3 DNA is TGTGCCAGCAGACTTCCGAACACCGGGGAGCTGTTTTTT. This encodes CASRLPNTGELFF.